Sequencing of this TCR beta chain was carried out in a study of cytomegalovirus exposure and HLA in healthy donors. The germline V gene encodes CDR1 MNHEY and CDR2 SVGAGI. V shed 5 bases, J shed 10 bases, and the junction held 11 bases outside the gene matches. This CDR3 has 15 amino acids. Amplification used 60 Vbeta primers and 13 Jbeta primers. Sequencing used immunoSEQ multiplex PCR; TCRdb keeps in-frame clones, though not all of them. Of 65,000 to 85,000 clones listed, over 70% are singletons. This clonotype originated in a man aged 45-65 years in good health and CMV-seropositive. The chain uses TRBV6-5 and TRBJ1-6; TRBD1 aligns across 7 bases. Sequencing was done on a sample of PBMCs. This CDR3 is CASSPQGGIRSPLHF. The DNA of the CDR3 is TGTGCCAGCAGTCCTCAGGGGGGCATACGGTCACCCCTCCACTTT.